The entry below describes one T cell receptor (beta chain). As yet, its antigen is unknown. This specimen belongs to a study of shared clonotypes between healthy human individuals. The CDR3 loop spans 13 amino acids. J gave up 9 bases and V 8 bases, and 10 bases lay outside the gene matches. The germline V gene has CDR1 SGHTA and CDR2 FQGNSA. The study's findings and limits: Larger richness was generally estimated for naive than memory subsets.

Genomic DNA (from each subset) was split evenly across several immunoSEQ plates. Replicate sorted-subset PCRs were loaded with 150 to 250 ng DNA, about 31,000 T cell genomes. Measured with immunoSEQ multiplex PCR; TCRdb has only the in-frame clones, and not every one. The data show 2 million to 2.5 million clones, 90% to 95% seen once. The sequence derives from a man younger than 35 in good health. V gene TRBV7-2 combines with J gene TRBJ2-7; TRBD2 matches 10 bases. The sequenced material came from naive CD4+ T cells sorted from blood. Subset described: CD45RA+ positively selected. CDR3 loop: CASGQREGRGQYF. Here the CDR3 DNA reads TGTGCCAGCGGCCAGCGGGAGGGCCGTGGGCAGTACTTC.